What follows are 28 T cell receptor beta chains derived from one specimen sequenced in a study of shared clonotypes between healthy human individuals. The method was immunoSEQ multiplex PCR; TCRdb's version includes in-frame clones alone and lacks a portion of them. The table shows about 2.1 million clones, with around 93% occurring only once. CD45RO-negative CD8 cells positively selected for CCR7 made up the naive population, which excluded terminally differentiated effector memory CD45RA+ cells. Sequencing was done on a sample of naive CD8+ T cells from PBMCs. The receptors originated from a man aged 18 to 30 in good health. Some clones in this sample may be carry-over from other donors' samples.

The rearrangement uses TRBV10-3 and TRBJ1-2; D perhaps matches TRBD1 (6 bases). V gave up 0 bases and J gave up 8 bases, with 10 bases separating them. This CDR3 has 13 amino acids. From germline, CDR1 is ENHRY and CDR2 SYGVKD. The CDR3 nucleotides read TGTGCCATCAGTGAGTCTCGGGGGCCGGGCTACACCTTC. Its protein is CAISESRGPGYTF.

The chain joins TRBV28 to TRBJ1-4; maybe TRBD1 (6 bases). V dropped 7 bases and J dropped 3 bases, with 18 bases sitting between them. Per the germline V gene, CDR1 is MDHEN and CDR2 is SYDVKM. The CDR3 sequence is 16 residues long. The CDR3 nucleotides are TGTGCCAGCAACGGGGACACCTCCTCCGCTAATGAAAAACTGTTTTTT. Translated, it gives CASNGDTSSANEKLFF.

This chain uses TRBV4-2 with TRBJ2-7, with D possibly being TRBD2 (5 bases). Germline lookup yields CDR1 LGHNA and CDR2 YNFKEQ. This CDR3 region has 13 residues. The V and J ends lost 2 bases and 2 bases respectively, with 7 bases between them. The CDR3 DNA reads TGTGCCAGCAGCCAACAGCGGACCTACGAGCAGTACTTC. It encodes CASSQQRTYEQYF.

The gene calls are TRBV7-9 and TRBJ1-4; D ambiguous. Trimming took 1 base from V and 2 from J, leaving 14 bases between them. Germline lookup yields CDR1 SEHNR and CDR2 FQNEAQ (reference sequence). CDR3 length equals 17 residues. The CDR3 is CASSLVVSWDTNEKLFF. The CDR3 DNA reads as TGTGCCAGCAGCTTAGTCGTCAGTTGGGATACTAATGAAAAACTGTTTTTT.

This chain uses TRBV29-1 with TRBJ2-3, with a weak D call TRBD2 (6 bases). The CDR3 is 16 residues long. V shed 8 bases and J shed 1 base, with 22 bases lying between them. Germline values: CDR1 SQVTM, CDR2 ANQGSEA. The DNA of the CDR3 is TGCAGCAAAATGGGGGGTGGTGCTAGCGGCACAGATACGCAGTATTTT. Amino acids: CSKMGGGASGTDTQYF.

The rearrangement uses TRBV5-4 and TRBJ2-6, with D unclear. The CDR3 has 15 residues. V was clipped by 4 bases and J by 2 bases, with 10 bases between them. The germline CDR1 and CDR2 sequences are SGHNT and YYREEE (reference sequence). The CDR3 reads CASSRDLTGANVLTF. CDR3 DNA: TGTGCCAGCAGCCGCGATTTGACTGGGGCCAACGTCCTGACTTTC.

The chain links TRBV28 to TRBJ2-3; no definite D call. Germline V gene lookup returns CDR1 MDHEN and CDR2 SYDVKM. The CDR3 runs to 18 residues. V was shortened by 5 bases and J by 6 bases, with 27 bases between the two germline ends. Here the CDR3 reads CASSPMGNGPPLGDTQYF. CDR3 sequence (DNA): TGTGCCAGCAGTCCAATGGGGAACGGGCCTCCCCTTGGGGATACGCAGTATTTT.

The chain is built from TRBV4-2 and TRBJ1-5; TRBD1 agrees at 10 bases. The CDR3 totals 19 residues. Germline CDR1 is LGHNA and CDR2 is YNFKEQ. V was pared by 3 bases and J by 1 base, with 12 bases of the junction left unmatched. In DNA form, the CDR3 reads TGTGCCAGCAGCCAGGAGACAGGGGGCGAAATACGGAGCAATCAGCCCCAGCATTTT. Protein sequence: CASSQETGGEIRSNQPQHF.

A remark on this clone: Distinct nucleotide sequences in the sample also encode this CDR3. This chain uses TRBV28 with TRBJ2-3; D is ambiguous. The CDR3 runs to 13 residues. Trimming removed 3 bases from V and 0 bases from J, with 4 bases in between. CDR1 is MDHEN and CDR2 is SYDVKM in the germline V gene. CDR3 coding DNA: TGTGCCAGCAGTTTTGACAGCACAGATACGCAGTATTTT. It yields the protein CASSFDSTDTQYF. The full variable domain, its missing parts supplied by reference TRBV28 and TRBJ2-3, is DVKVTQSSRYLVKRTGEKVFLECVQDMDHENMFWYRQDPGLGLRLIYFSYDVKMKEKGDIPEGYSVSREKKERFSLILESASTNQTSMYLCASSFDSTDTQYFGPGTRLTVL.

This clone was counted once. The gene calls are TRBV9 and TRBJ1-1; D possibly corresponds to TRBD1 (6 bases). V lost 0 bases, J lost 1 base, and 19 bases lay in between. This CDR3 comprises 18 residues. Germline CDR1 is SGDLS and CDR2 is YYNGEE. DNA of the CDR3: TGTGCCAGCAGCGTAGTTGGGACACTCGGACCTGCGAACACTGAAGCTTTCTTT. As protein: CASSVVGTLGPANTEAFF.

The J gene is TRBJ2-2, the V gene TRBV6-1; 9 nucleotides agree with TRBD1. CDR1 is MNHNS, CDR2 SASEGT, per germline. V was clipped by 1 base and J by 4 bases; unmatched bases: 7. This CDR3 region has 17 residues. This CDR3 is CASSEVDRGMVTGELFF. In DNA form, the CDR3 reads TGTGCCAGCAGTGAAGTGGACAGGGGAATGGTCACCGGGGAGCTGTTTTTT.

V and J are TRBV29-1 and TRBJ2-1; D call uncertain. The CDR3 covers 11 residues. Trimming took 6 bases from V and 10 from J, leaving 13 bases between them. Germline V gene data show CDR1 as SQVTM and CDR2 as ANQGSEA. CDR3 amino acids: CSVDRQGEQFF. Here the CDR3 DNA reads TGCAGCGTCGACCGCCAAGGGGAGCAGTTCTTC.

The chain recombines TRBV27 with TRBJ1-3; 10 positions agree with TRBD1. The CDR3 runs 16 residues. Trimming at V came to 6 bases and at J to 0 bases, leaving 5 bases not matched to a gene. Germline CDR1 MNHEY, CDR2 SMNVEV (reference sequence). The CDR3 DNA sequence: TGTGCCAGCAGCCCTTGGGACAGGGGCTCTGGAAACACCATATATTTT. This encodes CASSPWDRGSGNTIYF.

The chain carries TRBV7-8 and TRBJ1-2; 9 bases align to TRBD1. The CDR3 spans 13 residues. Germline lookup yields CDR1 SGHVS and CDR2 FQNEAQ. V shed 5 bases and J 6 bases; nucleotides not matched to a gene: 4. The CDR3: CASSGGTGHGYTF. The CDR3 coding sequence is TGTGCCAGCAGCGGGGGGACAGGGCATGGCTACACCTTC.

The chain has TRBV19 and TRBJ1-1, with 11 nucleotides matching TRBD1. Germline V lookup: CDR1 LNHDA, CDR2 SQIVND (reference sequence). V was clipped by 8 bases and J by 3 bases; unmatched bases: 2. The CDR3 is made up of 13 amino acids. Here the CDR3 reads CASGQGAHTEAFF. DNA for the CDR3: TGTGCCAGTGGACAGGGGGCCCACACTGAAGCTTTCTTT.

Remarks on this clone: The same CDR3 also results from other DNA sequences found in this sample. The chain is built from TRBV20-1 and TRBJ2-7; maybe TRBD2 (6 bases). CDR1 and CDR2 from the germline V gene are DFQATT and SNEGSKA (reference sequence). The CDR3 extends over 11 amino acids. Trimming left V 5 bases short and J 4 bases short, with 9 bases between. CDR3 loop: CSARDLYEQYF. CDR3 nucleotides: TGCAGTGCTCGGGACTTATACGAGCAGTACTTC.

This clone has a handful of counts. This chain connects TRBV13 to TRBJ1-1; unclear D gene. Looked up from germline, CDR1 is PRHDT and CDR2 is FYEKMQ (reference sequence). Trimming cost V 2 bases and J 6 bases, with 7 bases left between them. The CDR3 totals 12 residues. As DNA, the CDR3 is TGTGCCAGCAGCTTAAGTAACGCTGAAGCTTTCTTT. The encoded protein is CASSLSNAEAFF. The whole variable domain, remainder taken from reference TRBV13 and TRBJ1-1, is AAGVIQSPRHLIKEKRETATLKCYPIPRHDTVYWYQQGPGQDPQFLISFYEKMQSDKGSIPDRFSAQQFSDYHSELNMSSLELGDSALYFCASSLSNAEAFFGQGTRLTVV.

The chain uses TRBV5-4 and TRBJ1-1, with a tentative D call TRBD1 (5 bases). The V gene lost 3 bases and the J gene lost 0 bases, with 12 bases spanning the gap. Germline-derived CDR1 and CDR2 are SGHNT and YYREEE (reference sequence). This CDR3 comprises 15 residues. CDR3 sequence (DNA): TGTGCCAGCAGCTGGGACGTCAGAATGAACACTGAAGCTTTCTTT. The encoded protein is CASSWDVRMNTEAFF.

The rearrangement links TRBV28 to TRBJ2-7; D call uncertain. Looked up from germline, CDR1 is MDHEN and CDR2 is SYDVKM. V was clipped by 7 bases and J by 6 bases, with 13 bases between them. The CDR3 loop spans 12 amino acids. The CDR3 nucleotides are TGTGCCAGCACCTCCGGATCCCGCGAGCAGTACTTC. The encoded protein is CASTSGSREQYF.

The genes are TRBV5-1 and TRBJ2-7; D not resolved. The V and J ends lost 3 bases and 3 bases respectively, with 10 bases between them. The CDR3 extends over 13 amino acids. The germline gives CDR1 SGHRS, CDR2 YFSETQ. The CDR3 coding sequence is TGCGCCAGCAGCTCGGCAGATTACTACGAGCAGTACTTC. Translation gives CASSSADYYEQYF.

In this sample, this clone turned up once. The J gene is TRBJ1-2, the V gene TRBV10-3, with a possible D match to TRBD1 (5 bases). This CDR3 has 14 amino acids. Germline-derived CDR1 and CDR2 are ENHRY and SYGVKD. Trimming pared 8 bases from V and 0 bases from J, leaving 13 bases between. CDR3 region: CAIQPQESNYGYTF. The CDR3 DNA reads as TGTGCCATCCAGCCACAGGAGTCTAACTATGGCTACACCTTC.

This clone was detected once. The rearrangement links TRBV11-2 to TRBJ2-1; D might be TRBD2 (6 bases). The CDR3 totals 18 residues. Germline V gene lookup returns CDR1 SGHAT and CDR2 FQNNGV. Trimming removed 5 bases from V and 0 bases from J, with 20 bases in between. CDR3 DNA sequence: TGTGCCAGCAGCCCACCCTGGGGGTGGGAGGACTCCTACAATGAGCAGTTCTTC. The encoded protein is CASSPPWGWEDSYNEQFF.

The V call is TRBV13, the J call TRBJ1-1; no clear D gene. The CDR3 length is 15 residues. V was cut by 2 bases and J by 1 base, with 11 bases left in between. CDR1 and CDR2 (germline): PRHDT, FYEKMQ (reference sequence). The CDR3 bases are TGTGCCAGCAGCTTACTTACCCCCACGAACACTGAAGCTTTCTTT. As protein: CASSLLTPTNTEAFF.

The CDR3 reads CASNPSGSYNEQFF. The DNA for the CDR3 is TGTGCCAGCAACCCTAGCGGGTCCTACAATGAGCAGTTCTTC. The V gene is TRBV28, the J gene TRBJ2-1; 8 bases fit TRBD2. Per the germline V gene, CDR1 is MDHEN and CDR2 is SYDVKM. The CDR3 runs 14 residues. V dropped 7 bases and J dropped 1; count of bases not matched to a gene: 3. Together with reference TRBV28 and TRBJ2-1, the CDR3 gives the full variable domain: DVKVTQSSRYLVKRTGEKVFLECVQDMDHENMFWYRQDPGLGLRLIYFSYDVKMKEKGDIPEGYSVSREKKERFSLILESASTNQTSMYLCASNPSGSYNEQFFGPGTRLTVL.

The chain uses TRBV27 and TRBJ1-5; no clear D gene. V was clipped by 2 bases and J by 6 bases, with 14 bases between them. The CDR3 contains 15 residues. From germline, CDR1 is MNHEY and CDR2 SMNVEV (reference sequence). CDR3 coding DNA: TGTGCCAGCAGTTTAAGCGGGGATAGGAGTCAGCCCCAGCATTTT. Translation: CASSLSGDRSQPQHF.

V usage is TRBV11-2 and J usage is TRBJ1-2; TRBD1 might be the D (6 bases). CDR1 is SGHAT, CDR2 FQNNGV, per germline. There are 15 residues in the CDR3. V shed 5 bases and J shed 4 bases, with 17 bases lying between them. The CDR3 region has the DNA TGTGCCAGCAGCCCAGGGACATCTAGGCTCTATGGCTACACCTTC. As protein: CASSPGTSRLYGYTF.

The rearrangement uses TRBV25-1 and TRBJ1-1; D remains unclear. The ends were cut back, 3 bases at V and 4 bases at J, with 12 bases in the middle. Germline loops: CDR1 MGHDK, CDR2 SYGVNS. The CDR3 has 14 amino acids. DNA of the CDR3: TGTGCCAGCAGTGATCGCAAAGAGATCACTGAAGCTTTCTTT. It is translated as CASSDRKEITEAFF.

The gene calls are TRBV7-6 and TRBJ1-3, with TRBD1 matching 9 bases. There are 18 residues in the CDR3. In germline, CDR1 is SGHVS, CDR2 FNYEAQ. Unmatched junction bases numbered 12, after V lost 2 bases and J lost 4 bases. The chain's CDR3 is CASSLRTGEGFAGNTIYF. CDR3 DNA sequence: TGTGCCAGCAGCTTACGGACAGGGGAAGGGTTCGCCGGAAACACCATATATTTT.